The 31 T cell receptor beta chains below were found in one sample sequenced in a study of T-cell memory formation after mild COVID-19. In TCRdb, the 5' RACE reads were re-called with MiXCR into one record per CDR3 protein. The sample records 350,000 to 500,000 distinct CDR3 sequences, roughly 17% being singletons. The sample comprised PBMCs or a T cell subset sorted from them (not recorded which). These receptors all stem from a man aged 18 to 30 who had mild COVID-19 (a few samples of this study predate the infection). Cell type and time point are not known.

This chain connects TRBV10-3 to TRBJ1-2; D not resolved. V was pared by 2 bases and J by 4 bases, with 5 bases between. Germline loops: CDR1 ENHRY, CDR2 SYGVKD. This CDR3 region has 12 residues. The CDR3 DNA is TGTGCCATCAGTGAGGACACCTATGGCTACACCTTC. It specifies CAISEDTYGYTF.

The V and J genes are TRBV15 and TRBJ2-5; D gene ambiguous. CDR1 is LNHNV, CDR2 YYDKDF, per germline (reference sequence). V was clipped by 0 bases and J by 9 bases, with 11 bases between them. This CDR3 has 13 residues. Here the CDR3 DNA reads TGTGCCACCAGCAGAGAATCCCCCGGAGCCCAGTACTTC. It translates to CATSRESPGAQYF.

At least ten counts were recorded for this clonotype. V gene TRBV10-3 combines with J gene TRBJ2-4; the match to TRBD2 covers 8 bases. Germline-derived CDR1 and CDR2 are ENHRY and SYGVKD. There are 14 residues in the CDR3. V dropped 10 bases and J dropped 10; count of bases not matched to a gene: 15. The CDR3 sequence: CATGLDLAGGIQYF. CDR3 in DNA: TGTGCCACGGGACTAGACCTCGCCGGGGGGATTCAGTACTTC.

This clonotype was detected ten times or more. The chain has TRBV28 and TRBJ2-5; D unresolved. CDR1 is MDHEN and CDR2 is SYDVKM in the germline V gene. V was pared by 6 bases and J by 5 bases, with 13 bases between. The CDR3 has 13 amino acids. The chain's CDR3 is CASREGLWETQYF. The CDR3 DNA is TGTGCCAGCAGGGAAGGCCTCTGGGAGACCCAGTACTTC.

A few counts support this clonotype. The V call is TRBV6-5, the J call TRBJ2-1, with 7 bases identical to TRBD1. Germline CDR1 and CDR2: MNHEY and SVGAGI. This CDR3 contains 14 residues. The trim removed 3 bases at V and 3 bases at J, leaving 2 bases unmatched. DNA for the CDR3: TGTGCCAGCAGTTATGACAGGGACTACAATGAGCAGTTCTTC. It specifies CASSYDRDYNEQFF.

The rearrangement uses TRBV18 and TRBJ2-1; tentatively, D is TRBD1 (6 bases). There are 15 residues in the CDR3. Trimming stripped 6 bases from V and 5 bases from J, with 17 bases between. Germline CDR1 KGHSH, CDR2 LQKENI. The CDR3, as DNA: TGTGCCAGCTCGCCCTCCACAGGGTGGGACAATGAGCAGTTCTTC. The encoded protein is CASSPSTGWDNEQFF. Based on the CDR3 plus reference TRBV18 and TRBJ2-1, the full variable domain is NAGVMQNPRHLVRRRGQEARLRCSPMKGHSHVYWYRQLPEEGLKFMVYLQKENIIDESGMPKERFSAEFPKEGPSILRIQQVVRGDSAAYFCASSPSTGWDNEQFFGPGTRLTVL.

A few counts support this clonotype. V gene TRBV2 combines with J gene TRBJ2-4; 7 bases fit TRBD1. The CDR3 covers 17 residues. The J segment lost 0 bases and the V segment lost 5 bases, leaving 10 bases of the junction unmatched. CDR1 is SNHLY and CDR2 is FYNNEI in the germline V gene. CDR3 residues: CASSLTGVGLAKNIQYF. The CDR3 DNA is TGTGCCAGCAGTCTTACAGGGGTGGGCCTAGCCAAAAACATTCAGTACTTC.

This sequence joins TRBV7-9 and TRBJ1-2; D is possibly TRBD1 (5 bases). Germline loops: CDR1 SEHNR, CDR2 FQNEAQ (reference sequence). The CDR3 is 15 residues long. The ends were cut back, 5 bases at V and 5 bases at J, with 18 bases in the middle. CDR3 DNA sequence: TGTGCCAGCAGCAACCGGGCCGATGGGGGATATGGCTACACCTTC. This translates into CASSNRADGGYGYTF.

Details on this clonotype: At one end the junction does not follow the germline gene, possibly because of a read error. For the CDR3, the DNA is TGTGCCAGCAGCCCCGGGACCGTATTT. It is translated as CASSPGTVF. This chain joins TRBV11-2 and TRBJ1-1, with a possible D match to TRBD1 (5 bases). Germline V lookup: CDR1 SGHAT, CDR2 FQNNGV. The CDR3 length is 9 residues.

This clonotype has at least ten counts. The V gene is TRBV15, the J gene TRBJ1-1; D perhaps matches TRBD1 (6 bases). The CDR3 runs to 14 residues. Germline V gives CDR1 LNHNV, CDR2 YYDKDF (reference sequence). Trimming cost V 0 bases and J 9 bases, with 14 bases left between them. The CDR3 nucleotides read TGTGCCACCAGCAGAGATCGGGGAGGGGGGAAAGCTTTCTTT. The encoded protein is CATSRDRGGGKAFF.

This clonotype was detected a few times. The CDR3: CSAIRGGGGNTQYF. CDR3 bases: TGCAGTGCTATTAGGGGGGGAGGCGGTAATACGCAGTATTTT. The rearrangement joins TRBV20-1 to TRBJ2-3; TRBD2 might be the D (7 bases). Between the trimmed V and J ends, which lost 4 bases and 7 bases, there was a span of 18 bases. Looked up from germline, CDR1 is DFQATT and CDR2 is SNEGSKA (reference sequence). CDR3 length: 14 amino acids.

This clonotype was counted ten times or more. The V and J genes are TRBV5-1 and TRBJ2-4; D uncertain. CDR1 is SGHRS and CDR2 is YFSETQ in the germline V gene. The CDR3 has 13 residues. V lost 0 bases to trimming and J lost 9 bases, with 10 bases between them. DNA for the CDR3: TGCGCCAGCAGCTTGGATGGGGTGGCCATTCAGTACTTC. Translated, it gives CASSLDGVAIQYF.

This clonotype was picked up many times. This chain's CDR3 is CASSSPVANEQFF. CDR3 in DNA: TGTGCCAGCAGCTCTCCCGTAGCCAATGAGCAGTTCTTC. The chain uses TRBV7-2 and TRBJ2-1; no firm D call. Germline CDR1 and CDR2: SGHTA and FQGNSA. This CDR3 has 13 amino acids. Trimming took 4 bases from V and 6 from J, leaving 10 bases between them.

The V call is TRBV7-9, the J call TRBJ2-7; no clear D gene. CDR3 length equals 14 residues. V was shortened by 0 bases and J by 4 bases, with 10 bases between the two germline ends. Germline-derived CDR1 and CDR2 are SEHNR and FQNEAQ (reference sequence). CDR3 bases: TGTGCCAGCAGCTTAGCACCGAAACCGTACGAGCAGTACTTC. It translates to CASSLAPKPYEQYF.

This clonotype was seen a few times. CDR3 sequence reads: CSVQEVFANYGYTF. The CDR3 DNA reads TGCAGCGTTCAGGAGGTATTCGCTAACTATGGCTACACCTTC. V usage is TRBV29-1 and J usage is TRBJ1-2; unclear D gene. This CDR3 has 14 amino acids. The germline V and J ends were trimmed by 5 bases and 0 bases, with 13 bases remaining between them. Germline V gene sequence: CDR1 SQVTM, CDR2 ANQGSEA.

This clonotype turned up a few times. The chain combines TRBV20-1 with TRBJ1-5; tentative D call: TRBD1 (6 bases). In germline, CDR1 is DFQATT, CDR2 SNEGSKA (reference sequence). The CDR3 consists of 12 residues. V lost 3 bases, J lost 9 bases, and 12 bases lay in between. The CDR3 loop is CSARGGSGPQHF. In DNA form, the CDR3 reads TGCAGTGCTAGGGGGGGCTCGGGGCCCCAGCATTTT.

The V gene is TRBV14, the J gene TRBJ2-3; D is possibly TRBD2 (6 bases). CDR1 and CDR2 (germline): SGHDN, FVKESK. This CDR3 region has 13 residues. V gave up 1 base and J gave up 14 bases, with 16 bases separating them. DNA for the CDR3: TGTGCCAGCAGCCAAGTACGGGACTCCCTCCCGTATTTT. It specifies CASSQVRDSLPYF.

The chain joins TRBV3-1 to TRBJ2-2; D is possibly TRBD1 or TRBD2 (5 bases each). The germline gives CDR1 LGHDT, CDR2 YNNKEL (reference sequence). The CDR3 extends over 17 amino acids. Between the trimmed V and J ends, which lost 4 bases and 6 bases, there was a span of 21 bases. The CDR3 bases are TGTGCCAGCAGCCCAGGACCGGGACCTTCTTCCCCCGGGGAGCTGTTTTTT. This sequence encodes CASSPGPGPSSPGELFF.

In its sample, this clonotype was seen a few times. The CDR3, as DNA: TGTGCCAGCAGCCTCGGACTAGCAGTGAACACCGGGGAGCTGTTTTTT. This translates into CASSLGLAVNTGELFF. The chain employs TRBV6-5 and TRBJ2-2; 8 bases are a match to TRBD2. CDR1 is MNHEY and CDR2 is SVGAGI in the germline V gene. This CDR3 has 16 residues. V shed 6 bases, J shed 1 base, and the junction held 7 bases outside the gene matches.

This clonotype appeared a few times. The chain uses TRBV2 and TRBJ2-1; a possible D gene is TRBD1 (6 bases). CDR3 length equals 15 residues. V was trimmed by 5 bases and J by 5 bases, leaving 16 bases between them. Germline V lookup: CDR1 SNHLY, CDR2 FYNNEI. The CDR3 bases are TGTGCCAGCAGTTTAAGGGGGACGAGTAACAATGAGCAGTTCTTC. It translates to CASSLRGTSNNEQFF.

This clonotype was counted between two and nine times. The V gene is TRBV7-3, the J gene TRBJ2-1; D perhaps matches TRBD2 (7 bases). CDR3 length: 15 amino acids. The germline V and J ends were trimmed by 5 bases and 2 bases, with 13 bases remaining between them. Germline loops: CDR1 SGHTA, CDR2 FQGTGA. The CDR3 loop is CASSPGRGPYNEQFF. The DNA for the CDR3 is TGTGCCAGCAGCCCGGGGCGGGGGCCCTACAATGAGCAGTTCTTC. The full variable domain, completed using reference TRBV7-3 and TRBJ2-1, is GAGVSQTPSNKVTEKGKYVELRCDPISGHTALYWYRQSLGQGPEFLIYFQGTGAADDSGLPNDRFFAVRPEGSVSTLKIQRTERGDSAVYLCASSPGRGPYNEQFFGPGTRLTVL.

The CDR3 DNA reads TGCAGTGCTAGAGCCGGGCGGGGCTCCTACGAGCAGTACTTC. Its protein product is CSARAGRGSYEQYF. J is TRBJ2-7 and V is TRBV20-1, with D tentatively TRBD2 (6 bases). Germline V gene data show CDR1 as DFQATT and CDR2 as SNEGSKA (reference sequence). CDR3 size: 14 residues. Trimming took 1 base from V and 0 from J, leaving 10 bases between them.

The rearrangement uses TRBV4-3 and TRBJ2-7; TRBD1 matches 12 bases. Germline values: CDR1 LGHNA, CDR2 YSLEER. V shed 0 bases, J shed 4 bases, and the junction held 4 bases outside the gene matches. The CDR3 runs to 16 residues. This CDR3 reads CASSQDLGQGAYEQYF. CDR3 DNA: TGCGCCAGCAGCCAAGATCTGGGACAGGGGGCGTACGAGCAGTACTTC.

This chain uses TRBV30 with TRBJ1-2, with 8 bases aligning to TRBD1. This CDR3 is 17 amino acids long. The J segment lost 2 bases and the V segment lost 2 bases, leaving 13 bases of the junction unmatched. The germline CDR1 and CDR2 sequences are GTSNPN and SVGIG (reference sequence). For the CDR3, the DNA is TGTGCCTGGAGTCGTCCCGGGACAGGATACTTCAACTATGGCTACACCTTC. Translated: CAWSRPGTGYFNYGYTF.

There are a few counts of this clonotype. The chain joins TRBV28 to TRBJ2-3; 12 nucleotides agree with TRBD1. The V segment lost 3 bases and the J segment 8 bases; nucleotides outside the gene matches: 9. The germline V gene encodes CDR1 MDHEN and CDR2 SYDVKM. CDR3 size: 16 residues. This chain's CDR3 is CASSFGDRGLFGTQYF. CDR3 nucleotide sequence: TGTGCCAGCAGTTTCGGGGACAGGGGGCTTTTCGGTACGCAGTATTTT. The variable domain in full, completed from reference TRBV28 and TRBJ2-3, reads DVKVTQSSRYLVKRTGEKVFLECVQDMDHENMFWYRQDPGLGLRLIYFSYDVKMKEKGDIPEGYSVSREKKERFSLILESASTNQTSMYLCASSFGDRGLFGTQYFGPGTRLTVL.

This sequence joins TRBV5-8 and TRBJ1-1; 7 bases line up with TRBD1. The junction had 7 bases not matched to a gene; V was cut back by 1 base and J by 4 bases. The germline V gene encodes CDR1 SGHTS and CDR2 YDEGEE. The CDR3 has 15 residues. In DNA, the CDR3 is TGTGCCAGCAGCTTGACAGGGGCGGCCAGCACTGAAGCTTTCTTT. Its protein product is CASSLTGAASTEAFF.

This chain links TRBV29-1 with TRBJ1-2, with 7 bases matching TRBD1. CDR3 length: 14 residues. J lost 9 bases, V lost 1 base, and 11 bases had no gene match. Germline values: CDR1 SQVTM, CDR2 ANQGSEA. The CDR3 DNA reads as TGCAGCGTTGAAGGCGACAGGGTTCATCTCCGCTACACCTTC. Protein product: CSVEGDRVHLRYTF.

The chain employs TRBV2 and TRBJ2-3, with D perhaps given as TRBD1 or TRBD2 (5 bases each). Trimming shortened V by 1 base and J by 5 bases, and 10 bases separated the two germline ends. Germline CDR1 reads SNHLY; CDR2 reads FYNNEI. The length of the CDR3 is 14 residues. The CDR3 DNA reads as TGTGCCAGCAGTGAAGGGGGCCGGGGAGATACGCAGTATTTT. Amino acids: CASSEGGRGDTQYF.

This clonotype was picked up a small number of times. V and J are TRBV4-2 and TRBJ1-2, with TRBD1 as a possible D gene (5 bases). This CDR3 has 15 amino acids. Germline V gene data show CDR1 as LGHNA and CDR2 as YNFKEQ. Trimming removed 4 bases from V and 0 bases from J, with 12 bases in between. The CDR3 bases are TGTGCCAGCAGCCCCGGGACGGTAGCTAACTATGGCTACACCTTC. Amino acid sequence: CASSPGTVANYGYTF.

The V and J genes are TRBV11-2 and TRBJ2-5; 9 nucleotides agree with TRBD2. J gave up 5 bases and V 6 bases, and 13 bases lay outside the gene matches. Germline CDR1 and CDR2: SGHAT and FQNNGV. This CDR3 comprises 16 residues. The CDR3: CASSVGGLAGVETQYF. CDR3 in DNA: TGTGCCAGCAGTGTGGGAGGGTTAGCGGGGGTGGAGACCCAGTACTTC. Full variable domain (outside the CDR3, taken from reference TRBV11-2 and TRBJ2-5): EAGVAQSPRYKIIEKRQSVAFWCNPISGHATLYWYQQILGQGPKLLIQFQNNGVVDDSQLPKDRFSAERLKGVDSTLKIQPAKLEDSAVYLCASSVGGLAGVETQYFGPGTRLLVL.

The CDR3 protein is CASSYSWGDQPQHF. As DNA, the CDR3 is TGTGCCAGCAGTTACTCGTGGGGAGATCAGCCCCAGCATTTT. The V call is TRBV6-2 or TRBV6-3, the J call TRBJ1-5; D not resolved. V lost 0 bases, J lost 5 bases, and 8 bases lay in between. The CDR3 runs 14 residues. Per germline, CDR1 MNHEY and CDR2 SVGEGT.